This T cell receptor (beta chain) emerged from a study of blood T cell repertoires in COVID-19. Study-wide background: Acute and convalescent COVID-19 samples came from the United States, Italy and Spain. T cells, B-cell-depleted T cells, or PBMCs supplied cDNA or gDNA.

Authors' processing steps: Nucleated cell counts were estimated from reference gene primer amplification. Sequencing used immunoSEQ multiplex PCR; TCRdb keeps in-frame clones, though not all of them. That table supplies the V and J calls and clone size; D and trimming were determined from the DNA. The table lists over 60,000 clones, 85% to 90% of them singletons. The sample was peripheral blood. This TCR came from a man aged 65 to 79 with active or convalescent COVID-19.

DNA of the CDR3: TGTGCCAGCAGCCAAGATCTGGCCTCCACAGGGGGCAAAGAGCAGTACTTC. Protein product: CASSQDLASTGGKEQYF. The J gene is TRBJ2-7, the V gene TRBV4-2, with 9 bases fitting TRBD1. V lost 0 bases, J lost 7 bases, and 13 bases stayed unmatched. The CDR3 sequence is 17 residues long. Per the germline V gene, CDR1 is LGHNA and CDR2 is YNFKEQ.